These T cell receptor beta chains were read from a single sample in a study of T cell repertoires in cytomegalovirus infection. One entry per CDR3 protein, called by TCRdb with MiXCR from the reads. The sample carries around 300,000 distinct CDR3 sequences, 9% to 9.5% recorded once. Sequencing was done on a sample of PBMCs. Every receptor here comes from a human donor in good health (CMV status not recorded). Some clones in this sample may be carry-over from other donors' samples. The CDR3 runs from the conserved cysteine through the conserved F or W. Fields, in order: D gene, CDR3 length, clone size, J gene, V gene, CDR3 DNA, CDR3 protein. The D gene is left open where the match is weak. The size field is filled for only some rows; it gives once, few, many or a size class.

D gene: TRBD2
CDR3 length: 15
clone size: many
J gene: TRBJ2-3
V gene: TRBV7-2
CDR3 DNA: TGTGCCAGCAGTCGACAGCGGGACCTTAGGGATACGCAGTATTTT
CDR3 protein: CASSRQRDLRDTQYF

D gene: .
CDR3 length: 15
clone size: many
J gene: TRBJ1-1
V gene: TRBV7-2
CDR3 DNA: TGTGCCAGCAGCCCAACTTCGGTCCAGGGTAAAGACGCTTTCTTT
CDR3 protein: CASSPTSVQGKDAFF

D gene: TRBD1
CDR3 length: 14
clone size: .
J gene: TRBJ1-2
V gene: TRBV7-2
CDR3 DNA: TGTGCCAGCAGCTCCGGACAGGGTCCAACTGGCTACACCTTC
CDR3 protein: CASSSGQGPTGYTF

D gene: .
CDR3 length: 15
clone size: many
J gene: TRBJ2-3
V gene: TRBV7-8
CDR3 DNA: TGTGCCAGCAGCTTGGACTCTGCGGTTCCAGATACGCAGTATTTT
CDR3 protein: CASSLDSAVPDTQYF

D gene: .
CDR3 length: 14
clone size: few
J gene: TRBJ2-1
V gene: TRBV7-8
CDR3 DNA: TGTGCCAGCAGCTTATCCACCGGAGCCAATGAGCAGTTCTTC
CDR3 protein: CASSLSTGANEQFF

D gene: .
CDR3 length: 13
clone size: few
J gene: TRBJ1-4
V gene: TRBV6-1
CDR3 DNA: TGTGCCAGCAGCCCAAGGGGGTATGAAAAACTGTTTTTT
CDR3 protein: CASSPRGYEKLFF

D gene: .
CDR3 length: 14
clone size: few
J gene: TRBJ2-5
V gene: TRBV7-6
CDR3 DNA: TGTGCCAGCAGCTTGTCCCGGGCCTCGGAGACCCAGTACTTC
CDR3 protein: CASSLSRASETQYF

D gene: TRBD2
CDR3 length: 17
clone size: many
J gene: TRBJ2-5
V gene: TRBV7-2
CDR3 DNA: TGTGCCAGCAGCTTAGGATGGCGCGGGGGGGTTGAAGAGACCCAGTACTTC
CDR3 protein: CASSLGWRGGVEETQYF

D gene: .
CDR3 length: 16
clone size: .
J gene: TRBJ1-1
V gene: TRBV28
CDR3 DNA: TGTGCCAGCAGTTTATGGGGCAGGAATGCGAACACTGAAGCTTTCTTT
CDR3 protein: CASSLWGRNANTEAFF

D gene: TRBD1
CDR3 length: 16
clone size: few
J gene: TRBJ2-2
V gene: TRBV28
CDR3 DNA: TGTGCCAGCCGTACGACCTACGGGACAGGGGCCGGGGAGCTGTTTTTT
CDR3 protein: CASRTTYGTGAGELFF

D gene: TRBD2
CDR3 length: 16
clone size: .
J gene: TRBJ2-3
V gene: TRBV20-1
CDR3 DNA: TGCAGTGCTAGAGATACCCTAGCGGGGTCTCCCTGGGGGCAGTATTTT
CDR3 protein: CSARDTLAGSPWGQYF

D gene: .
CDR3 length: 15
clone size: .
J gene: TRBJ1-4
V gene: TRBV9
CDR3 DNA: TGTGCCAGCAGCGTCGGACGGAGTTCTAATGAAAAACTGTTTTTT
CDR3 protein: CASSVGRSSNEKLFF

D gene: .
CDR3 length: 13
clone size: .
J gene: TRBJ1-5
V gene: TRBV19
CDR3 DNA: TGTGCCAGTAGTAGTACAGGGCACCAGCCCCAGCATTTT
CDR3 protein: CASSSTGHQPQHF

D gene: TRBD2
CDR3 length: 15
clone size: few
J gene: TRBJ2-1
V gene: TRBV7-8
CDR3 DNA: TGTGCCAGCAGCTCCCGGGACTACAATTACAATGAGCAGTTCTTC
CDR3 protein: CASSSRDYNYNEQFF

D gene: .
CDR3 length: 15
clone size: few
J gene: TRBJ1-1
V gene: TRBV6-1
CDR3 DNA: TGTGCCAGCAGTTCATTCAGGGGAACGAACACTGAAGCTTTCTTT
CDR3 protein: CASSSFRGTNTEAFF

D gene: .
CDR3 length: 14
clone size: .
J gene: TRBJ2-7
V gene: TRBV11-2
CDR3 DNA: TGTGCCAGCAGCTTAGGGGTTCGATCCTACGAGCAGTACTTC
CDR3 protein: CASSLGVRSYEQYF

D gene: TRBD1
CDR3 length: 15
clone size: .
J gene: TRBJ2-7
V gene: TRBV4-3
CDR3 DNA: TGCGCCAGCAGACCTGGGACAGACTCTTTCTACGAGCAGTACTTC
CDR3 protein: CASRPGTDSFYEQYF

D gene: .
CDR3 length: 11
clone size: many
J gene: TRBJ1-1
V gene: TRBV7-2
CDR3 DNA: TGTGCCAGCAGCGCCCTAAATGAAGCTTTCTTT
CDR3 protein: CASSALNEAFF

D gene: .
CDR3 length: 15
clone size: .
J gene: TRBJ1-1
V gene: TRBV12-3/TRBV12-4
CDR3 DNA: TGTGCCAGCAGCCCAACCACACCTATGAACACTGAAGCTTTCTTT
CDR3 protein: CASSPTTPMNTEAFF

D gene: TRBD2
CDR3 length: 17
clone size: few
J gene: TRBJ2-7
V gene: TRBV6-6
CDR3 DNA: TGTGCCAGTCAGGGGTCGTCGAGCGGGAGGGACTCCTACGAGCAGTACTTC
CDR3 protein: CASQGSSSGRDSYEQYF

D gene: TRBD1
CDR3 length: 15
clone size: .
J gene: TRBJ1-5
V gene: TRBV28
CDR3 DNA: TGTGCCAGCCGAGGGGACAGGGGCAACAATCAGCCCCAGCATTTT
CDR3 protein: CASRGDRGNNQPQHF

D gene: .
CDR3 length: 16
clone size: many
J gene: TRBJ2-7
V gene: TRBV4-1
CDR3 DNA: TGCGCCAGCAGCCAAGAAAAAATCGGTTCCGCCTACGAGCAGTACTTC
CDR3 protein: CASSQEKIGSAYEQYF